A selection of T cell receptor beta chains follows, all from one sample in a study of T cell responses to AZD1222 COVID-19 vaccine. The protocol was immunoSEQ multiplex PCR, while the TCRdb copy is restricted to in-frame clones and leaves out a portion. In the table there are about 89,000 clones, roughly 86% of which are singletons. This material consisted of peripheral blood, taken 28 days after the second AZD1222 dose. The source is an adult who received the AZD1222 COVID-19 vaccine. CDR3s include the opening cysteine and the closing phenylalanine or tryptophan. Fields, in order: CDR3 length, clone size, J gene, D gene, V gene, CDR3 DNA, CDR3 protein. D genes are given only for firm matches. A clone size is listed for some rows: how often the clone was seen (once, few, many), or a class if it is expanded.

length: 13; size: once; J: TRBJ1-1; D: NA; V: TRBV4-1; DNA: TGCGCCAGCAGCCAAGTCCAGGGTGCTGAAGCTTTCTTT; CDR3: CASSQVQGAEAFF
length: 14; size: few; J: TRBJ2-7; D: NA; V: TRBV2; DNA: TGTGCCAGCAGTGAATGGGCCAGTACGTACGAGCAGTACTTC; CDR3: CASSEWASTYEQYF
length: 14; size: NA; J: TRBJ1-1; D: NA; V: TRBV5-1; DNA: TGCGCCAGCAGCGTTGGCCGGGGGGCCCCTGAAGCTTTCTTT; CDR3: CASSVGRGAPEAFF
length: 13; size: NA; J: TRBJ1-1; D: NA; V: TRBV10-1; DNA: TGCGCCAGCAGTGAAAGGGCGAACACTGAAGCTTTCTTT; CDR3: CASSERANTEAFF
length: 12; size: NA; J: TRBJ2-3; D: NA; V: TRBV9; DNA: TGTGCCAGCAGCTCCAATGGAGATACGCAGTATTTT; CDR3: CASSSNGDTQYF
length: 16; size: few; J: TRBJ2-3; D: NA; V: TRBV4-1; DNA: TGCGCCAGCAGCCTCGCGGGGGCCACCGTCACAGATACGCAGTATTTT; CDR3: CASSLAGATVTDTQYF
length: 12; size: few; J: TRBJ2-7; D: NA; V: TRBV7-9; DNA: TGTGCCAGCAGGTATGAAGGCTACGAGCAGTACTTC; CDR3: CASRYEGYEQYF
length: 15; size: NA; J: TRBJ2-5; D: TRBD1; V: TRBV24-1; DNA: TGTGCCACCAGTGATGGACAGGGGTTGGTCGAGACCCAGTACTTC; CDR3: CATSDGQGLVETQYF
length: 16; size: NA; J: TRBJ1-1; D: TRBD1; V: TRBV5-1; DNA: TGCGCCAGCAGCTTGGTGGCAGGGGGCACGTACACTGAAGCTTTCTTT; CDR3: CASSLVAGGTYTEAFF
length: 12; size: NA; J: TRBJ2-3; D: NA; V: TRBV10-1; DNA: TGCGCCTGTGGAGGGCCCACAGATACGCAGTATTTT; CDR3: CACGGPTDTQYF
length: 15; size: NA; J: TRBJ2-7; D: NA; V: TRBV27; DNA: TGTGCCAGCAGCTCATTGGGGACACGAATGTACGAGCAGTACTTC; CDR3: CASSSLGTRMYEQYF
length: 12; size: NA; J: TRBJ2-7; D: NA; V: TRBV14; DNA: TGTGCCAGCAGCCAAGTGGGCAGGTCACCGTACTTC; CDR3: CASSQVGRSPYF
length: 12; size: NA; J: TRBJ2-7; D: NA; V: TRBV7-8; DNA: TGTGCCAGCACCAATCTTCCGGGACGGCAGTACTTC; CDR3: CASTNLPGRQYF
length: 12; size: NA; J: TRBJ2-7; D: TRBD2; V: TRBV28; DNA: TGTGCCAGCCTTACCGCGGGGGGCGAGCAGTACTTC; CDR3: CASLTAGGEQYF
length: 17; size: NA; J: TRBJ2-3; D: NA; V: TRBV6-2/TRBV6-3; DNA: TGTGCCAGCAGTTGGGAGAGAGCGAGAACTAGCACAGATACGCAGTATTTT; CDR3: CASSWERARTSTDTQYF
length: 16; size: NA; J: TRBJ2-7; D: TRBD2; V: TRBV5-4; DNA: TGTGCCAGCAGCCCCGGGACTAGCGGGAGGGCGGGTGAGCAGTACTTC; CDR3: CASSPGTSGRAGEQYF
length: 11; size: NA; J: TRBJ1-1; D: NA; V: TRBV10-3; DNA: TGTGCCACACAGGTGAACACTGAAGCTTTCTTT; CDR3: CATQVNTEAFF
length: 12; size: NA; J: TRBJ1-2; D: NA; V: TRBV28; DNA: TGTGCCACCTCCCGGGGTCTCTATGGCTACACCTTC; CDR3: CATSRGLYGYTF
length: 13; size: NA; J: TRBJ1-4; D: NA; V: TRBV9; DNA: TGTGCCAGCAGCGTAGGGCAAGCGGAAAAACTGTTTTTT; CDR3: CASSVGQAEKLFF
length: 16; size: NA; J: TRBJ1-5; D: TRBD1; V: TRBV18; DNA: TGTGCCAGCTCACCACCCGGGACAGCTAGCAATCAGCCCCAGCATTTT; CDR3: CASSPPGTASNQPQHF
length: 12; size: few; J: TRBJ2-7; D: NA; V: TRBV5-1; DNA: TGCGCCAGCAGCCCCCCAGGGTACGAGCAGTACTTC; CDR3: CASSPPGYEQYF
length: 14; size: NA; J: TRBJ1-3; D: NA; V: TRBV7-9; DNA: TGTGCCAGCAGCTTAGAGGGACAAGGAAACACCATATATTTT; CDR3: CASSLEGQGNTIYF
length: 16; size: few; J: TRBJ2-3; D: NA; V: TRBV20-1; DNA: TGCAGTGCTAGTTCTGGGCTAGGATCACAAAAAGATACGCAGTATTTT; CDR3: CSASSGLGSQKDTQYF
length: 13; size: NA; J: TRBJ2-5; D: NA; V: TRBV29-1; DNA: TGCAGCGTTACCCCAGGGGCCCTGGGGACCCAGTACTTC; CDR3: CSVTPGALGTQYF
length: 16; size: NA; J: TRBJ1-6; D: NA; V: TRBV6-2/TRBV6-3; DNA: TGTGCCAGCAGCCGAACAGGGAGCTCCTATAATTCACCCCTCCACTTT; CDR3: CASSRTGSSYNSPLHF